The 8 T cell receptor beta chains presented below share a single source sample, sequenced in a study of blood T cell repertoires in COVID-19. Repertoires were generated with immunoSEQ multiplex PCR, while TCRdb's copy carries only in-frame clones and drops some. In the table there are more than 250,000 clones, around 86% of which are singletons. Sequenced: peripheral blood. These receptors were collected from a man aged 50 to 60 with active or convalescent COVID-19.

V is TRBV7-8 and J is TRBJ1-4; D gene ambiguous. This CDR3 has 13 amino acids. Germline lookup yields CDR1 SGHVS and CDR2 FQNEAQ. Trimming took off 1 base at V and 8 bases at J, with 8 bases between the two ends. Here the CDR3 DNA reads TGTGCCAGCAGCTTAGAAGGGAGGGAAAAACTGTTTTTT. Its protein product is CASSLEGREKLFF.

The V and J genes are TRBV6-5 and TRBJ1-4, with a tentative D call TRBD1 (6 bases). V lost 6 bases to trimming and J lost 6 bases, with 14 bases between them. CDR1 is MNHEY, CDR2 SVGAGI, per germline. The length of the CDR3 is 14 residues. DNA of the CDR3: TGTGCCAGCAGAAGGGGGGGTCCGCATGAAAAACTGTTTTTT. It codes for CASRRGGPHEKLFF.

Concerning this clone: This CDR3 is also generated by other DNA sequences in the sample. This chain links TRBV11-3 with TRBJ2-7; 9 nucleotides line up with TRBD1. V shed 5 bases, J shed 5 bases, and the junction held 10 bases outside the gene matches. Germline V gives CDR1 SGHNT, CDR2 YENEEA. The CDR3 is 15 amino acids. CDR3 residues: CASSRSGTGRNEQYF. As DNA, the CDR3 is TGTGCCAGCAGCCGATCCGGGACAGGGAGAAACGAGCAGTACTTC.

The V call is TRBV11-2, the J call TRBJ2-1, with D tentatively TRBD2 (6 bases). CDR1 SGHAT and CDR2 FQNNGV come from the germline V gene. With 1 base removed from V and 4 bases from J, the gap between germline ends came to 14 bases. The CDR3 contains 16 residues. The DNA of the CDR3 is TGTGCCAGCAGCTTAGCCCCCGGGACTGAGTACAATGAGCAGTTCTTC. Its translation is CASSLAPGTEYNEQFF.

The genes are TRBV9 and TRBJ1-2, with D possibly TRBD1 on 5 matching bases. The germline gives CDR1 SGDLS, CDR2 YYNGEE. V dropped 1 base and J dropped 4 bases, with 14 bases sitting between them. The CDR3 loop spans 15 amino acids. Here the CDR3 DNA reads TGTGCCAGCAGCGTAAACGCGGACACCCCCTATGGCTACACCTTC. It translates to CASSVNADTPYGYTF.

The chain is built from TRBV28 and TRBJ1-4, with a weak D call TRBD1 (6 bases). The V gene lost 5 bases and the J gene lost 0 bases, with 10 bases spanning the gap. The CDR3 is 15 amino acids. Germline CDR1 and CDR2: MDHEN and SYDVKM. The CDR3 DNA reads TGTGCCAGCAGTGGGGGGGCTGCAACTAATGAAAAACTGTTTTTT. It codes for CASSGGAATNEKLFF. The entire variable domain, with the rest obtained from reference TRBV28 and TRBJ1-4, is as follows: DVKVTQSSRYLVKRTGEKVFLECVQDMDHENMFWYRQDPGLGLRLIYFSYDVKMKEKGDIPEGYSVSREKKERFSLILESASTNQTSMYLCASSGGAATNEKLFFGSGTQLSVL.

This sequence joins TRBV21-1 and TRBJ1-3. TRBV21-1 is tagged as a pseudogene. This CDR3 spans 18 amino acids. CDR3 in DNA: TGTGCCAGCAGCGTGCGGGGAGGGGCCCGGATCTCTGGAAACACCATATATTTT. Translated: CASSVRGGARISGNTIYF.

The chain carries TRBV19 and TRBJ2-4; 8 nucleotides align to TRBD2. From germline, CDR1 is LNHDA and CDR2 SQIVND (reference sequence). The CDR3 is made up of 14 amino acids. The junction had 11 bases not matched to a gene; V was cut back by 5 bases and J by 11 bases. The CDR3 DNA is TGTGCCAGTAGTTCCTTCCTCGGGGGGGCCGTTCAGTACTTC. The encoded protein is CASSSFLGGAVQYF.